This TCR beta chain was identified during a study of identical twins. TCRdb passed the 5' RACE reads through MiXCR, listing each CDR3 protein once. The sample includes 300,000 to 400,000 distinct CDR3 sequences, approximately 10% seen only once; the top ten take about 8.1%. For this clonotype: Its antigen is currently unknown. One junction end disagrees with the germline gene, perhaps due to a read error.

General study results and limits: Beta clonotypes that were abundant in cord blood contained fewer insertions, a pattern absent from memory repertoires. Models, which agreed with sharing between unrelated individuals, nonetheless underestimated the out-of-frame TCR alpha sharing seen in monozygotic twins. Beta out-of-frame sequences showed weaker excess twin sharing.

The source material was naive T cells sorted from blood. The sequence was obtained from a woman aged 45 to 65 in good health.

The CDR3 DNA reads as TGTGTCAGCAGACCGGCAGGGATCGCCCACACCATATATTTT. Amino acid sequence: CVSRPAGIAHTIYF. The chain employs TRBV12-3 or TRBV12-4 and TRBJ1-3; TRBD1 might be the D (5 bases). The CDR3 length is 14 residues.